These 24 T cell receptor beta chains originate from one sample sequenced in a study of blood T cells in healthy people across ages. A second PCR of about 7 to 12 cycles used a sample-barcoded 5' primer and a J-beta primer mix. TCRdb re-analysed the 5' RACE reads in MiXCR, keeping a single row per CDR3 protein. Altogether under 800,000 distinct CDR3 sequences are present, more than 20% being singletons, with the ten largest covering under 4%. Material for sequencing was blood. The source is a man between 65 and 79 years old in good health.

The chain carries TRBV4-1 and TRBJ2-2; D remains unclear. The CDR3 is 16 residues long. V was clipped by 0 bases and J by 1 base, with 9 bases between them. Germline V gene lookup returns CDR1 MGHRA and CDR2 YSYEKL. In nucleotides, the CDR3 is TGCGCCAGCAGCCAAGAAGGATACAGGAACACCGGGGAGCTGTTTTTT. Its translation is CASSQEGYRNTGELFF.

This clonotype has a count of ten or more. This chain joins TRBV7-6 and TRBJ2-7, with TRBD2 matching 9 bases. The CDR3 spans 13 residues. The J segment lost 6 bases and the V segment lost 5 bases, leaving 5 bases of the junction unmatched. Germline assignment: CDR1 SGHVS and CDR2 FNYEAQ. CDR3 residues: CASSPGTSFEQYF. CDR3 DNA: TGTGCCAGCAGCCCCGGGACTAGCTTCGAGCAGTACTTC.

This clonotype was detected a few times. V usage is TRBV7-6 and J usage is TRBJ2-5; D gene uncertain. The CDR3 consists of 13 residues. Trimming cost V 5 bases and J 5 bases, with 12 bases left between them. The germline gives CDR1 SGHVS, CDR2 FNYEAQ. This CDR3 is CASSPSGWETQYF. The DNA of the CDR3 is TGTGCCAGCAGCCCCAGTGGGTGGGAGACCCAGTACTTC.

This clonotype was observed a handful of times. This sequence joins TRBV18 and TRBJ2-7, with 9 bases fitting TRBD2. With 5 bases clipped from V and 5 bases from J, the junction kept 13 bases outside the gene matches. Germline CDR1 KGHSH, CDR2 LQKENI. This CDR3 spans 16 amino acids. For the CDR3, the DNA is TGTGCCAGCTCATCGCTCCTTAGCGGGAGCGCTAACGAGCAGTACTTC. It encodes CASSSLLSGSANEQYF.

In this sample, this clonotype turned up many times. The chain recombines TRBV10-3 with TRBJ1-2; D is ambiguous. The CDR3 runs to 13 residues. Per the germline V gene, CDR1 is ENHRY and CDR2 is SYGVKD. Trimming took 3 bases from V and 1 from J, leaving 6 bases between them. For the CDR3, the DNA is TGTGCCATCAGTGACGGGGATAACTATGGCTACACCTTC. This gives the protein CAISDGDNYGYTF.

This chain connects TRBV9 to TRBJ2-3; 13 positions agree with TRBD2. The CDR3 runs to 16 residues. Germline CDR1 reads SGDLS; CDR2 reads YYNGEE. V lost 3 bases and J lost 8; bases outside the gene matches: 9. The CDR3 is CASSGLLAGGISTQYF. DNA for the CDR3: TGTGCCAGCAGCGGCTTACTAGCGGGAGGGATAAGTACGCAGTATTTT. Combining the CDR3 with reference TRBV9 and TRBJ2-3 gives the whole variable domain DSGVTQTPKHLITATGQRVTLRCSPRSGDLSVYWYQQSLDQGLQFLIQYYNGEERAKGNILERFSAQQFPDLHSELNLSSLELGDSALYFCASSGLLAGGISTQYFGPGTRLTVL.

This clonotype was counted only a few times. The rearrangement links TRBV2 to TRBJ2-1, with D possibly being TRBD1 (5 bases). The V end was cut by 2 bases, the J end by 7 bases, with 18 bases between. This CDR3 is built from 16 residues. Germline V lookup: CDR1 SNHLY, CDR2 FYNNEI. The CDR3 region has the DNA TGTGCCAGCAGTGAAACGCAGGGTGTACTAACTAATGAGCAGTTCTTC. As protein: CASSETQGVLTNEQFF.

This clonotype was seen more than once but under ten times. This sequence joins TRBV6-5 and TRBJ2-5, with D possibly TRBD2 on 5 matching bases. Matching the DNA end better, TRBJ2-1 makes the J call doubtful. The germline gives CDR1 MNHEY, CDR2 SVGAGI. The length of the CDR3 is 13 residues. This chain's CDR3 is CASSYEGRGEQFF. CDR3 DNA sequence: TGTGCCAGCAGTTATGAGGGTCGGGGTGAGCAGTTCTTC.

This clonotype was found a few times. The chain is built from TRBV5-1 and TRBJ1-1, with 8 bases fitting TRBD1. This CDR3 region has 15 residues. In germline, CDR1 is SGHRS, CDR2 YFSETQ. Unmatched junction bases numbered 3, after V lost 0 bases and J lost 2 bases. The CDR3 protein is CASSLVGQGNTEAFF. The CDR3 DNA reads TGCGCCAGCAGCTTGGTTGGACAGGGAAACACTGAAGCTTTCTTT.

The genes are TRBV13 and TRBJ1-1, with TRBD1 matching 10 bases. The CDR3 totals 14 residues. Losses at the gene ends were 5 bases for V and 7 bases for J; bases not matched to a gene: 7. Germline V lookup: CDR1 PRHDT, CDR2 FYEKMQ (reference sequence). In DNA form, the CDR3 reads TGTGCCAGCAGCCGGACAGGGGGAGAAAATGAAGCTTTCTTT. This codes for CASSRTGGENEAFF. Full variable domain (outside the CDR3, taken from reference TRBV13 and TRBJ1-1): AAGVIQSPRHLIKEKRETATLKCYPIPRHDTVYWYQQGPGQDPQFLISFYEKMQSDKGSIPDRFSAQQFSDYHSELNMSSLELGDSALYFCASSRTGGENEAFFGQGTRLTVV.

This clonotype was counted only a few times. The chain links TRBV6-6 to TRBJ1-4, with D possibly TRBD1 on 5 matching bases. The germline CDR1 and CDR2 sequences are MNHNY and SVGAGI (reference sequence). The CDR3 is 14 amino acids. Trimming removed 5 bases from V and 8 bases from J, with 15 bases in between. CDR3 in DNA: TGTGCCAGCAGTCAGCCGGGCAGGGACGAAAAACTGTTTTTT. This sequence encodes CASSQPGRDEKLFF.

This clonotype was counted only a few times. This chain uses TRBV30 with TRBJ2-5, with D tentatively TRBD1 or TRBD2 (5 bases each). Trimming pared 3 bases from V and 2 bases from J, leaving 16 bases between. There are 15 residues in the CDR3. The V gene's germline CDR1 is GTSNPN and CDR2 SVGIG (reference sequence). The CDR3 DNA reads as TGTGCCTGGAGCCGGGACGGGCACTTACAAGAGACCCAGTACTTC. Its protein product is CAWSRDGHLQETQYF.

This rearrangement joins TRBV6-1 to TRBJ2-3; 9 bases are shared with TRBD1. Losses at the gene ends were 1 base for V and 4 bases for J; bases not matched to a gene: 6. Germline values: CDR1 MNHNS, CDR2 SASEGT. The CDR3 runs to 16 residues. CDR3 DNA: TGTGCCAGCAGTGAAGGATGGGGACAGGGAGCAGATACGCAGTATTTT. This translates into CASSEGWGQGADTQYF.

As for this clonotype: A much bigger clone sits one base away, suggesting this may be a read error. V gene TRBV7-3 combines with J gene TRBJ2-1; D is ambiguous. The ends were cut back, 0 bases at V and 0 bases at J, with 6 bases in the middle. In germline, CDR1 is SGHTA, CDR2 FQGTGA. The CDR3 sequence is 15 residues long. CDR3 DNA: TGTGCCAGCAGCTTAACCGCGAGCTCCTACAATGAGCAGTTCTTC. Translating it yields CASSLTASSYNEQFF.

This chain joins TRBV6-6 and TRBJ1-2; 9 bases align to TRBD1. After removal of 6 bases from V and 5 bases from J, the junction contained 10 bases not matched to a gene. This CDR3 has 15 residues. From germline, CDR1 is MNHNY and CDR2 SVGAGI (reference sequence). The CDR3 loop reads CASSRQGGFEYGYTF. The CDR3 DNA follows: TGTGCCAGCAGCCGACAGGGGGGTTTTGAGTATGGCTACACCTTC.

This clonotype has more than one count but fewer than ten. V gene TRBV20-1 combines with J gene TRBJ2-1; 11 bases are shared with TRBD2. Per the germline V gene, CDR1 is DFQATT and CDR2 is SNEGSKA (reference sequence). The CDR3 runs 14 residues. Trimming at V came to 3 bases and at J to 9 bases, leaving 7 bases not matched to a gene. The CDR3 nucleotides are TGCAGTGCTAGTAATAGCGGGAGGGCCGGTGAGCAGTTCTTC. This sequence encodes CSASNSGRAGEQFF.

The sample holds a few counts of this clonotype. This chain connects TRBV3-1 to TRBJ2-3; weak D call: TRBD2 (6 bases). Germline CDR1 reads LGHDT; CDR2 reads YNNKEL (reference sequence). V dropped 4 bases and J dropped 6 bases, with 17 bases sitting between them. The CDR3 extends over 15 amino acids. The CDR3: CASSPMAAGSDTQYF. As DNA, the CDR3 is TGTGCCAGCAGCCCGATGGCCGCGGGATCGGATACGCAGTATTTT.

The V call is TRBV20-1, the J call TRBJ2-7; 11 positions agree with TRBD2. With 2 bases clipped from V and 6 bases from J, the junction kept 6 bases outside the gene matches. The CDR3 contains 14 residues. In germline, CDR1 is DFQATT, CDR2 SNEGSKA (reference sequence). As DNA, the CDR3 is TGCAGTGCTAGAATTAGCGGGAGGGCCCCCGAGCAGTACTTC. Translated, it gives CSARISGRAPEQYF.

The chain joins TRBV6-1 to TRBJ1-4; tentative D call: TRBD1 (6 bases). The CDR3 covers 13 residues. V shed 8 bases and J shed 0 bases, with 7 bases lying between them. From germline, CDR1 is MNHNS and CDR2 SASEGT. CDR3: CASGQTTNEKLFF. The CDR3 region has the DNA TGTGCCAGCGGACAGACAACTAATGAAAAACTGTTTTTT.

This clonotype was seen a handful of times. This chain joins TRBV2 and TRBJ2-2; possibly TRBD1 or TRBD2 for D (6 bases each). Germline values: CDR1 SNHLY, CDR2 FYNNEI. The CDR3 length is 15 residues. The V gene lost 9 bases and the J gene lost 4 bases, with 18 bases spanning the gap. CDR3 region: CARGSGGAGTGELFF. The CDR3 DNA follows: TGTGCCAGAGGGTCCGGGGGCGCGGGCACCGGGGAGCTGTTTTTT.

Ten or more counts support this clonotype. J is TRBJ2-7 and V is TRBV20-1; 9 bases are shared with TRBD2. This CDR3 is 17 amino acids long. Germline V gene sequence: CDR1 DFQATT, CDR2 SNEGSKA (reference sequence). Unmatched junction bases numbered 12, after V lost 1 base and J lost 2 bases. CDR3 sequence: CSARASTGTSLTYEQYF. The CDR3 nucleotides read TGCAGTGCTAGAGCTAGTACCGGGACTAGCCTTACCTACGAGCAGTACTTC.

The rearrangement uses TRBV28 and TRBJ2-7, with TRBD2 matching over 8 bases. CDR1 and CDR2 from the germline V gene are MDHEN and SYDVKM. The CDR3 sequence is 16 residues long. Trimming cost V 2 bases and J 7 bases; bases outside gene matches: 13. The CDR3, as DNA: TGTGCCAGCAGTTTAACCGGCCTAGCGGGCGTGGGGGAGCAGTACTTC. Protein product: CASSLTGLAGVGEQYF. Using reference TRBV28 and TRBJ2-7 for the parts outside the CDR3, the full variable domain is DVKVTQSSRYLVKRTGEKVFLECVQDMDHENMFWYRQDPGLGLRLIYFSYDVKMKEKGDIPEGYSVSREKKERFSLILESASTNQTSMYLCASSLTGLAGVGEQYFGPGTRLTVT.

This clonotype was recorded at least ten times. The chain couples TRBV29-1 to TRBJ2-5, with TRBD2 matching 10 bases. Near its end, the DNA agrees better with TRBJ2-7, so the J call may be wrong. The germline V gene has CDR1 SQVTM and CDR2 ANQGSEA. The CDR3 has 12 residues. CDR3 DNA sequence: TGCAGCGTTGGACTAGCGGGCGACGAGCAGTACTTC. Translation gives CSVGLAGDEQYF.

This clonotype has more than one count but fewer than ten. V usage is TRBV27 and J usage is TRBJ2-2; 10 bases are shared with TRBD2. Germline V gene data show CDR1 as MNHEY and CDR2 as SMNVEV (reference sequence). The CDR3 contains 15 residues. V trimming: 8 bases; J trimming: 3 bases; junction bases outside the gene matches: 6. The CDR3 DNA reads as TGTGCCAGCGCATCGCTAGCGGGAGACACCGGGGAGCTGTTTTTT. Residues: CASASLAGDTGELFF.